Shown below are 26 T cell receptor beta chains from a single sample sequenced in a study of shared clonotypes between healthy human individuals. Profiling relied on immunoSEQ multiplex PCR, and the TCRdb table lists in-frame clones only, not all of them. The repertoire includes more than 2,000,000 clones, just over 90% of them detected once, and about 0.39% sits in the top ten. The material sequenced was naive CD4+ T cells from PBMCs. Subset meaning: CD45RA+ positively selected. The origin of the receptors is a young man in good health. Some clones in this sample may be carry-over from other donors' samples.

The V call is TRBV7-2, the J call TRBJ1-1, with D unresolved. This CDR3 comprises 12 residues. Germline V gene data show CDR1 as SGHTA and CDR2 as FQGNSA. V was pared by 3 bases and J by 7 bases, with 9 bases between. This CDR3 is CASSFTLGEAFF. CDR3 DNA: TGTGCCAGCAGCTTTACCCTCGGTGAAGCTTTCTTT.

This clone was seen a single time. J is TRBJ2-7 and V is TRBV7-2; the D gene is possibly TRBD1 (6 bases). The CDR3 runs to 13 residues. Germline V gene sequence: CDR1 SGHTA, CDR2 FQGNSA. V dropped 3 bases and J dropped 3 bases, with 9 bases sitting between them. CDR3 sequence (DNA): TGTGCCAGCAGCTTCGACAGGTTCTACGAGCAGTACTTC. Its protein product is CASSFDRFYEQYF.

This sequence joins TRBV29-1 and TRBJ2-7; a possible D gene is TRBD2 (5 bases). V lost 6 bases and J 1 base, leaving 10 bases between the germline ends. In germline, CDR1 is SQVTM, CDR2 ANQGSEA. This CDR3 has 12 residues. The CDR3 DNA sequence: TGCAGCGTGATCCGGGGTTCCTACGAGCAGTACTTC. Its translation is CSVIRGSYEQYF.

CDR3 DNA sequence: TGTGCCAGCAGGTCGGGAGTACGGAACACTGAAGCTTTCTTT. Translating gives CASRSGVRNTEAFF. The V call is TRBV27, the J call TRBJ1-1; unclear D gene. V lost 6 bases, J lost 1 base, and 12 bases lay in between. This CDR3 contains 14 residues. From germline, CDR1 is MNHEY and CDR2 SMNVEV (reference sequence).

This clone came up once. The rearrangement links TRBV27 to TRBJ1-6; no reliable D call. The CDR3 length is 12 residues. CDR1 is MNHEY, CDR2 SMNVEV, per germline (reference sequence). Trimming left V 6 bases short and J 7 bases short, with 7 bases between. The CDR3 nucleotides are TGTGCCAGCAGATCGAGGAATTCACCCCTCCACTTT. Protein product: CASRSRNSPLHF.

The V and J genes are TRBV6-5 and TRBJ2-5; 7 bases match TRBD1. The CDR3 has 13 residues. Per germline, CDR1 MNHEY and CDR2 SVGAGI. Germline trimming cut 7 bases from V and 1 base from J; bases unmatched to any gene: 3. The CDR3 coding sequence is TGTGCCAGCAAGAGGGGGCCCCAAGAGACCCAGTACTTC. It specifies CASKRGPQETQYF.

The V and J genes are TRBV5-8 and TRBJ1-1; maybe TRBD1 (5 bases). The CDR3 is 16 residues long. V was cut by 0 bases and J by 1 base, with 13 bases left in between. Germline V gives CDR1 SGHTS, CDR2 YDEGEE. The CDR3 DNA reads TGTGCCAGCAGCTTGGGGGGGGTACCACGGAACACTGAAGCTTTCTTT. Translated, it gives CASSLGGVPRNTEAFF.

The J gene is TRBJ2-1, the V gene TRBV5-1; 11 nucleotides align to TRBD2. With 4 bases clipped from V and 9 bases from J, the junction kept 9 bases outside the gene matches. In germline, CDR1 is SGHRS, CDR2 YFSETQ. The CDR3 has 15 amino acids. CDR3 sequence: CASSEGGTSGGEQFF. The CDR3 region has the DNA TGCGCCAGCAGCGAGGGCGGGACTAGCGGAGGTGAGCAGTTCTTC.

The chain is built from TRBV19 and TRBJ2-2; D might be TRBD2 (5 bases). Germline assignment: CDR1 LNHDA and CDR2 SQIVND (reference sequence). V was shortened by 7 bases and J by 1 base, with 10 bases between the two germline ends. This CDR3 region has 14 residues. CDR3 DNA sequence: TGTGCCAGTACCACGGGGTTGAACACCGGGGAGCTGTTTTTT. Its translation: CASTTGLNTGELFF.

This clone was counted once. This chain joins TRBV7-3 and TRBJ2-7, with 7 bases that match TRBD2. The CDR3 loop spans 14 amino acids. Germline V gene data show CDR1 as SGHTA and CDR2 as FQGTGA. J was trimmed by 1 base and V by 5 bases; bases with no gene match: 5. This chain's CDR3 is CASSHGGTSYEQYF. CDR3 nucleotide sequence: TGTGCCAGCAGCCACGGGGGGACGTCCTACGAGCAGTACTTC.

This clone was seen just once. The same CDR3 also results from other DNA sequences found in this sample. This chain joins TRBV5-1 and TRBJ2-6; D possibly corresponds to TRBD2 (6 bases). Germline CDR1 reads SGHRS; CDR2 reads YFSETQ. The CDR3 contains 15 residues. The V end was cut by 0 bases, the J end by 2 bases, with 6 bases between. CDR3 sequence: CASSLGRAGANVLTF. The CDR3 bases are TGCGCCAGCAGCTTGGGGAGGGCTGGGGCCAACGTCCTGACTTTC.

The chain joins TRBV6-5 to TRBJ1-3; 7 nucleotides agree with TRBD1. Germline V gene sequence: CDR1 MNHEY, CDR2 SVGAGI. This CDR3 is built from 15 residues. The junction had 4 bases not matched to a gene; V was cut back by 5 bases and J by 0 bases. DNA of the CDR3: TGTGCCAGCAGTAGGGGGCAGAGCTCTGGAAACACCATATATTTT. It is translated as CASSRGQSSGNTIYF.

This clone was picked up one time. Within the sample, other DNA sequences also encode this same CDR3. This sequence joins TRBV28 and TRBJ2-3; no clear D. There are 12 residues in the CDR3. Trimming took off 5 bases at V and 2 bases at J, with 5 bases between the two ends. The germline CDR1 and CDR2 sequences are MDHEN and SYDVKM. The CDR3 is CASSALTDTQYF. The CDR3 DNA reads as TGTGCCAGCAGTGCCCTCACAGATACGCAGTATTTT.

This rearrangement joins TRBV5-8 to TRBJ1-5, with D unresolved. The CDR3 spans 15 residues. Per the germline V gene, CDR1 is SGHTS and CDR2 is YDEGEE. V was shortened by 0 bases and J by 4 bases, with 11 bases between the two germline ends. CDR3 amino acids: CASSLAWPSNQPQHF. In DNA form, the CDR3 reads TGTGCCAGCAGCTTGGCCTGGCCCAGTAATCAGCCCCAGCATTTT.

The CDR3 DNA reads as TGTGCTAGTGGACTAGACAGGGGAAACGAGCAGTACTTC. This translates into CASGLDRGNEQYF. The chain has TRBV12-5 and TRBJ2-7; TRBD1 matches 8 bases. The germline CDR1 and CDR2 sequences are LGHNT and FRNRAP. This CDR3 spans 13 amino acids. The ends lost 6 bases at V and 5 bases at J; junction bases unmatched: 6.

Written as DNA, the CDR3 is TGTGCCAGCACCAAACCGGGACAGACTTACGAGCAGTACTTC. It specifies CASTKPGQTYEQYF. The rearrangement joins TRBV6-1 to TRBJ2-7, with 7 bases lining up with TRBD1. CDR1 is MNHNS and CDR2 is SASEGT in the germline V gene. The CDR3 consists of 14 residues. The ends lost 7 bases at V and 4 bases at J; junction bases unmatched: 10.

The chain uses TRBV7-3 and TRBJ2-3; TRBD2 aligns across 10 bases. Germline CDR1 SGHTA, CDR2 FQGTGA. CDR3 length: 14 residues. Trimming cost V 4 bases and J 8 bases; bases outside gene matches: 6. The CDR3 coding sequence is TGTGCCAGCAGCTCTAGCGGGAGTGTCCGTACGCAGTATTTT. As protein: CASSSSGSVRTQYF. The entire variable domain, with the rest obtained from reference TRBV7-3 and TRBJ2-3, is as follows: GAGVSQTPSNKVTEKGKYVELRCDPISGHTALYWYRQSLGQGPEFLIYFQGTGAADDSGLPNDRFFAVRPEGSVSTLKIQRTERGDSAVYLCASSSSGSVRTQYFGPGTRLTVL.

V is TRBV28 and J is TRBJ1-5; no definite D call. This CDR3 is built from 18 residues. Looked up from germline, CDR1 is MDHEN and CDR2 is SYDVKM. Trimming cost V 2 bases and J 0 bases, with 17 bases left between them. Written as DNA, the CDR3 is TGTGCCAGCAGTTTAGAACCTATGTGGGCTTATAGCAATCAGCCCCAGCATTTT. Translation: CASSLEPMWAYSNQPQHF.

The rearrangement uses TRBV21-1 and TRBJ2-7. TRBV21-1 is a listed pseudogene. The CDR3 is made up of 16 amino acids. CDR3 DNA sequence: TGTGCCAGCAGCACGTGGCGACCAAGAGACCCCTACGAGCAGTACTTC. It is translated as CASSTWRPRDPYEQYF.

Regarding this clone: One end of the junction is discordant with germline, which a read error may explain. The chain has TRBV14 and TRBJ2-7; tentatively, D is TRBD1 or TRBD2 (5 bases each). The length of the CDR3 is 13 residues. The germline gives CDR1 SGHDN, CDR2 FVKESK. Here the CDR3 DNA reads TGTGCCAGCAGCCAAGAAAGTATCCGGGACCATGTTTTC. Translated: CASSQESIRDHVF.

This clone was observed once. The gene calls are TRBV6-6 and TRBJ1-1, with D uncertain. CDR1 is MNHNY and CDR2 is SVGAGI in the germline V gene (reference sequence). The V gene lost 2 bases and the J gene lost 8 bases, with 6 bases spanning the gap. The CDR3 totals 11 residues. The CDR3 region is CASSYKEEAFF. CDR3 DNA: TGTGCCAGCAGTTACAAGGAAGAAGCTTTCTTT.

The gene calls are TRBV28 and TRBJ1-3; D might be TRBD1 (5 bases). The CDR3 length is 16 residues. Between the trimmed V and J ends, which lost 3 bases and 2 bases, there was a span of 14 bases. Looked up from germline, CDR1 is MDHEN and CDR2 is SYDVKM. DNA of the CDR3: TGTGCCAGCAGTTTTTCCAGCTTAGGGGCTGGAAACACCATATATTTT. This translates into CASSFSSLGAGNTIYF.

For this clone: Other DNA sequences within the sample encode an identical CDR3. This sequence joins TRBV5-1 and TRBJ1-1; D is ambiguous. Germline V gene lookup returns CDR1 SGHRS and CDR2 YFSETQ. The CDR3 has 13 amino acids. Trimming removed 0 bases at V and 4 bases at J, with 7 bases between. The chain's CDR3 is CASSLVGSTEAFF. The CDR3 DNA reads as TGCGCCAGCAGCTTGGTAGGGTCCACTGAAGCTTTCTTT. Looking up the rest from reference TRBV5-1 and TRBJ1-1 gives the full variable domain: KAGVTQTPRYLIKTRGQQVTLSCSPISGHRSVSWYQQTPGQGLQFLFEYFSETQRNKGNFPGRFSGRQFSNSRSEMNVSTLELGDSALYLCASSLVGSTEAFFGQGTRLTVV.

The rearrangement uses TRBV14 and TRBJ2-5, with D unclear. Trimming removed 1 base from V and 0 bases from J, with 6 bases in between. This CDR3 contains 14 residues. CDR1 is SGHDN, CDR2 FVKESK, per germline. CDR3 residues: CASSQAQYQETQYF. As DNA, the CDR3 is TGTGCCAGCAGCCAAGCTCAGTACCAAGAGACCCAGTACTTC. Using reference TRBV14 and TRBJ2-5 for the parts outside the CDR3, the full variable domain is EAGVTQFPSHSVIEKGQTVTLRCDPISGHDNLYWYRRVMGKEIKFLLHFVKESKQDESGMPNNRFLAERTGGTYSTLKVQPAELEDSGVYFCASSQAQYQETQYFGPGTRLLVL.

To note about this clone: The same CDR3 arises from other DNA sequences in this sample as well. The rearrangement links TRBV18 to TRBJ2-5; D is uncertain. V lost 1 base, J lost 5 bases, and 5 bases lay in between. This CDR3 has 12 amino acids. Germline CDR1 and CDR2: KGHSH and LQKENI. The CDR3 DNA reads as TGTGCCAGCTCACCACGCAGTGAGACCCAGTACTTC. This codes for CASSPRSETQYF.

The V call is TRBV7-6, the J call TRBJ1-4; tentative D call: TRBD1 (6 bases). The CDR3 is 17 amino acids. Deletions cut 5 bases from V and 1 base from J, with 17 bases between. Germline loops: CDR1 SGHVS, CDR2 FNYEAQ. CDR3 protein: CASSLGVRGGTNEKLFF. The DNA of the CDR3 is TGTGCCAGCAGCCTAGGGGTCAGGGGAGGAACTAATGAAAAACTGTTTTTT.